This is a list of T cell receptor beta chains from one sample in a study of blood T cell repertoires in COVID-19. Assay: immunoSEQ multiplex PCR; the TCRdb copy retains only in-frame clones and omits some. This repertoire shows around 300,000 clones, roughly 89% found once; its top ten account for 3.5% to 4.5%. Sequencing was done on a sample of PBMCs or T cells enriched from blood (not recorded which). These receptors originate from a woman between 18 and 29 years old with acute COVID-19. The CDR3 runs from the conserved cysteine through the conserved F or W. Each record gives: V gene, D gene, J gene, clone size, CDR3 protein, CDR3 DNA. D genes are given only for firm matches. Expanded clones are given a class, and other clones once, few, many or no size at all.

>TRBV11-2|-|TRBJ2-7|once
CASSLDRGSEQYF
TGTGCCAGCAGCTTGGATAGAGGGTCGGAGCAGTACTTC
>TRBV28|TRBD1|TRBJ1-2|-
CASSIPGQGNYGYTF
TGTGCCAGCAGCATTCCGGGACAGGGGAACTATGGCTACACCTTC
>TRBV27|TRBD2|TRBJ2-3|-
CASSPLAGGTDTQYF
TGTGCCAGCAGTCCTCTAGCGGGAGGGACGGATACGCAGTATTTT
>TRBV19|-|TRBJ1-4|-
CASSIGTGKTTNEKLFF
TGTGCCAGTAGTATAGGAACAGGAAAGACAACTAATGAAAAACTGTTTTTT
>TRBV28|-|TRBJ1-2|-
CASLQGVEYGYTF
TGTGCCAGCCTACAAGGGGTCGAATATGGCTACACCTTC
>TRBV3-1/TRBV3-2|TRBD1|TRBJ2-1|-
CASSQGQGGDEQFF
TGTGCCAGCAGCCAGGGACAGGGAGGGGATGAGCAGTTCTTC
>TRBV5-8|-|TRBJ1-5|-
CASSLGGHPNQPQHF
TGTGCCAGCAGCTTGGGAGGACACCCGAATCAGCCCCAGCATTTT
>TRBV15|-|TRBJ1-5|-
CATSSYLGDQPQHF
TGTGCCACCAGCAGTTATTTAGGGGATCAGCCCCAGCATTTT
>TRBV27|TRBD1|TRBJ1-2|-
CASGQGWYGYTF
TGTGCCAGCGGACAGGGCTGGTATGGCTACACCTTC
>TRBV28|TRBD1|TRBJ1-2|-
CASGPKGGADYGYTF
TGTGCCAGCGGGCCTAAAGGGGGCGCCGACTATGGCTACACCTTC
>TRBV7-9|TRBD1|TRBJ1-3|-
CASSLRGLSGNTIYF
TGTGCCAGCAGCTTAAGGGGGCTATCTGGAAACACCATATATTTT
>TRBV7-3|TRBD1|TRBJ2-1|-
CASSLGQGEGNEQFF
TGTGCCAGCAGCTTAGGGCAGGGGGAAGGAAATGAGCAGTTCTTC
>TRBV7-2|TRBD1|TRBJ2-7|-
CASSLRQGVYEQYF
TGTGCCAGCAGCTTAAGGCAGGGGGTCTACGAGCAGTACTTC
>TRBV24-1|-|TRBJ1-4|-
CATSQAGIEKLFF
TGTGCCACCAGTCAGGCAGGGATTGAAAAACTGTTTTTT
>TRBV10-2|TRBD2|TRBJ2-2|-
CASSESGLAGGGGELFF
TGCGCCAGCAGTGAGTCGGGACTAGCGGGAGGAGGCGGGGAGCTGTTTTTT
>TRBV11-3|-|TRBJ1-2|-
CASSFAGGGAPYGYTF
TGTGCCAGCAGCTTCGCCGGGGGAGGGGCCCCATATGGCTACACCTTC
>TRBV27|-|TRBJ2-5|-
CASSLTGSGKETQYF
TGTGCCAGCAGTTTGACAGGTAGTGGGAAGGAGACCCAGTACTTC
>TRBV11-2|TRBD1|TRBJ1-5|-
CASSQGGGQPQHF
TGTGCCAGCAGCCAGGGGGGAGGTCAGCCCCAGCATTTT
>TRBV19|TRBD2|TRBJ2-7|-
CASSIDGGGSRNEQYF
TGTGCCAGTAGTATAGACGGAGGCGGGAGTAGGAACGAGCAGTACTTC
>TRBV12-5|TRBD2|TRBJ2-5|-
CASGFSTSGQLVTQYF
TGTGCTAGTGGTTTCTCGACTAGCGGGCAATTAGTAACCCAGTACTTC
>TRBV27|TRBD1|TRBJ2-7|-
CASSSPGQGYEQYF
TGTGCCAGCAGTTCACCGGGACAGGGGTACGAGCAGTACTTC
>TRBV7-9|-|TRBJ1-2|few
CASKEGDHYGYTF
TGTGCCAGCAAGGAGGGAGACCACTATGGCTACACCTTC
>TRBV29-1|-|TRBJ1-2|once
CSVVTGDGYTF
TGCAGCGTTGTAACGGGAGATGGCTACACCTTC
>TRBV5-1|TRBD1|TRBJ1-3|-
CASSSMTGGGNTIYF
TGCGCCAGCAGCTCCATGACAGGGGGTGGAAACACCATATATTTT
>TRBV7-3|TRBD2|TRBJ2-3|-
CASSSTPGLAGDTQYF
TGTGCCAGCAGCTCGACCCCGGGACTAGCGGGAGATACGCAGTATTTT
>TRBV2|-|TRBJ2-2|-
CASSEAGRATGELFF
TGTGCCAGCAGTGAAGCCGGGAGAGCGACCGGGGAGCTGTTTTTT
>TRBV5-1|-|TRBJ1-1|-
CASSLGRNTEAFF
TGCGCCAGCAGCCTGGGTAGGAACACTGAAGCTTTCTTT
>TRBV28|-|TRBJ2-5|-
CASSLYQGRGETQYF
TGTGCCAGCAGTTTATATCAGGGGCGCGGAGAGACCCAGTACTTC
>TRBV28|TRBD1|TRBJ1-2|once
CASSSPDRSNTYTF
TGTGCCAGCAGTTCCCCGGACAGGTCAAACACCTACACCTTC
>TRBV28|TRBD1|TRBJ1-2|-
CASSPTGGYGYTF
TGTGCCAGCAGTCCGACAGGGGGCTATGGCTACACCTTC
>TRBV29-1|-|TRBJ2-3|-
CSVVGTYSTDTQYF
TGCAGCGTTGTAGGGACTTACAGCACAGATACGCAGTATTTT
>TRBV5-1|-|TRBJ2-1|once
CASSLEVGGYNEQFF
TGCGCCAGCAGCTTGGAGGTAGGGGGCTACAATGAGCAGTTCTTC
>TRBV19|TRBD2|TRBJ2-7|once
CASSMGGGAGYEQYF
TGTGCCAGTAGTATGGGGGGAGGGGCTGGATACGAGCAGTACTTC
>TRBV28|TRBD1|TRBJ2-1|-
CASSGTIGQDYNEQFF
TGTGCCAGCAGCGGAACGATCGGACAGGATTACAATGAGCAGTTCTTC
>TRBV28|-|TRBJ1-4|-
CASSLFLRGQLNEKLFF
TGTGCCAGCAGTTTATTTTTGCGAGGGCAATTAAATGAAAAACTGTTTTTT
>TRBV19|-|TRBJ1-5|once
CASSPSSLSNQPQHF
TGTGCCAGTAGCCCCTCATCACTTAGCAATCAGCCCCAGCATTTT
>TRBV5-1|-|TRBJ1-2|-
CASSTGIAYTF
TGCGCCAGCAGCACCGGTATTGCCTACACCTTC
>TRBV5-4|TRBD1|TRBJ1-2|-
CASSPPGQEPNYGYTF
TGTGCCAGCAGCCCGCCGGGACAGGAACCTAACTATGGCTACACCTTC
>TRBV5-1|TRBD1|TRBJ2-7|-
CASSVGTGGMYEQYF
TGCGCCAGCAGCGTCGGGACAGGGGGTATGTACGAGCAGTACTTC
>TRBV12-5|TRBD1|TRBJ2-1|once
CASGGTGGYNEQFF
TGTGCTAGTGGAGGGACAGGGGGGTACAATGAGCAGTTCTTC
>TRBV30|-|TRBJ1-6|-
CAWRNRERSPLHF
TGTGCCTGGAGAAACAGGGAAAGGTCACCCCTCCACTTT
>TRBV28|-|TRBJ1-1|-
CASSLSYRAFF
TGTGCCAGCAGTTTGTCGTATCGAGCTTTCTTT
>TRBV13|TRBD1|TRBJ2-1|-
CASSHQGAEDEQFF
TGTGCCAGCAGCCATCAGGGGGCAGAAGATGAGCAGTTCTTC
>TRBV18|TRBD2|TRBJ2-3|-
CASSPSGVTDTQYF
TGTGCCAGCTCACCTAGCGGGGTCACAGATACGCAGTATTTT
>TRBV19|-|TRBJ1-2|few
CASRAPTGYYGYTF
TGTGCCAGTAGGGCCCCCACAGGATACTATGGCTACACCTTC
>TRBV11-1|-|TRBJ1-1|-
CASSLTRETEAFF
TGTGCCAGCAGCTTAACCCGAGAGACTGAAGCTTTCTTT
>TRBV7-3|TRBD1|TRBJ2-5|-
CASSLGQGAGTQYF
TGTGCCAGCAGCTTGGGACAGGGGGCCGGGACCCAGTACTTC